The 9 T cell receptor beta chains given below trace back to one sample, sequenced in a study of response to subunit inactivated influenza vaccine. Via MiXCR, TCRdb re-called the RT-PCR reads, giving one row per CDR3 protein. This sample has some 520,000 distinct CDR3 sequences, with approximately 15% found just once. The sample was CD4+ T cells sorted from PBMCs, taken around 25 months after vaccination. The origin of the receptors is a man in his fifties or sixties who received an inactivated influenza vaccine.

The gene calls are TRBV6-2 or TRBV6-3 and TRBJ1-2; D is undetermined. Trimming took 7 bases from V and 4 from J, leaving 16 bases between them. The CDR3 length is 14 residues. Per germline, CDR1 MNHEY and CDR2 SVGEGT. The CDR3 region is CASNPSAAGYGYTF. The CDR3, as DNA: TGTGCCAGCAACCCCTCTGCCGCCGGCTATGGCTACACCTTC.

Only a few counts were recorded for this clonotype. The chain couples TRBV4-1 to TRBJ2-5; 12 nucleotides match TRBD2. Trimming at V came to 4 bases and at J to 5 bases, leaving 8 bases not matched to a gene. Germline assignment: CDR1 MGHRA and CDR2 YSYEKL. This CDR3 spans 16 amino acids. In nucleotides, the CDR3 is TGCGCCAGCAGCCCCCCGGGACTAGCGGGTACCGAGACCCAGTACTTC. Translating it yields CASSPPGLAGTETQYF.

This clonotype was counted only a few times. This chain uses TRBV7-3 with TRBJ2-2, with D unclear. This CDR3 spans 15 amino acids. Looked up from germline, CDR1 is SGHTA and CDR2 is FQGTGA. The germline V and J ends were trimmed by 2 bases and 4 bases, with 11 bases remaining between them. The CDR3 DNA reads TGTGCCAGCAGCTTACAGAGTCCGGGCACCGGGGAGCTGTTTTTT. It yields the protein CASSLQSPGTGELFF.

The chain recombines TRBV6-1 with TRBJ1-5; the D gene is possibly TRBD1 (5 bases). Trimming removed 6 bases at V and 4 bases at J, with 19 bases between. CDR1 is MNHNS, CDR2 SASEGT, per germline. The CDR3 runs 16 residues. The CDR3 region is CASRTGMRGNNQPQHF. The CDR3 region has the DNA TGTGCCAGCAGGACCGGCATGCGGGGCAATAATCAGCCCCAGCATTTT.

This clonotype has only a few counts. This chain links TRBV4-3 with TRBJ2-3; 8 bases agree with TRBD1. Germline V gene data show CDR1 as LGHNA and CDR2 as YSLEER. CDR3 length equals 16 residues. V was pared by 0 bases and J by 0 bases, with 2 bases of the junction left unmatched. CDR3 sequence: CASSQERTGSTDTQYF. The CDR3 coding sequence is TGCGCCAGCAGCCAAGAAAGGACAGGGAGCACAGATACGCAGTATTTT.

This clonotype was seen a few times. The chain is built from TRBV12-3 or TRBV12-4 and TRBJ2-2; 7 positions agree with TRBD1. The V and J ends lost 5 bases and 0 bases, in that order; junction bases with no gene match: 6. This CDR3 contains 16 residues. CDR3 coding DNA: TGTGCCAGCAGTCTGGAGACAGGGCCGAACACCGGGGAGCTGTTTTTT. Translating it yields CASSLETGPNTGELFF.

This clonotype was recorded at least ten times. The CDR3 nucleotides read TGTGCCAGCAGGACACAAACTAGCGGAGGATTTAGCACAGATACGCAGTATTTT. Translation gives CASRTQTSGGFSTDTQYF. This sequence joins TRBV11-2 and TRBJ2-3; TRBD2 matches 8 bases. Germline CDR1 and CDR2: SGHAT and FQNNGV. This CDR3 region has 18 residues. The ends lost 6 bases at V and 0 bases at J; junction bases unmatched: 14. Filled out from reference TRBV11-2 and TRBJ2-3, the complete variable domain reads EAGVAQSPRYKIIEKRQSVAFWCNPISGHATLYWYQQILGQGPKLLIQFQNNGVVDDSQLPKDRFSAERLKGVDSTLKIQPAKLEDSAVYLCASRTQTSGGFSTDTQYFGPGTRLTVL.

This clonotype has a handful of counts. V and J are TRBV20-1 and TRBJ2-1, with 9 bases fitting TRBD1. The V gene's germline CDR1 is DFQATT and CDR2 SNEGSKA (reference sequence). V lost 1 base, J lost 8 bases, and 15 bases stayed unmatched. The CDR3 runs 17 residues. The CDR3 nucleotides read TGCAGTGCTAGAGGAATAACACCGGGACAGGGAGTGCATGAGCAGTTCTTC. This encodes CSARGITPGQGVHEQFF.

The chain combines TRBV10-2 with TRBJ1-1, with a weak D call TRBD1 (6 bases). The germline CDR1 and CDR2 sequences are WSHSY and SAAADI. The CDR3 loop spans 13 amino acids. Trimming left V 4 bases short and J 2 bases short, with 8 bases between. The CDR3 nucleotides are TGCGCCAGCAGTGTTGGGACAAACACTGAAGCTTTCTTT. This translates into CASSVGTNTEAFF.